A selection of T cell receptor beta chains follows, all from one sample in a study of T cells after yellow fever vaccination. One entry per CDR3 protein, called by TCRdb with MiXCR from the 5' RACE reads. The table has about 63,000 distinct CDR3 sequences, 6% to 7.5% seen once. The sequencing used CD8+ T cells sorted from PBMCs, collected 15 days after the yellow fever booster vaccination. The receptor source for this set is a man between 25 and 39 years old who received the YFV17D yellow fever vaccine. Each CDR3 is given with its conserved first and last residue. Fields, in order: D gene, clone size, J gene, V gene, CDR3 protein, CDR3 DNA. D genes are given only for firm matches. Rows give clone size only sometimes, using once, few, many, or a class for an expanded clone.

NA	many	TRBJ2-7	TRBV5-1	CASSVEGEQYF	TGCGCCAGCAGCGTCGAGGGAGAGCAGTACTTC
NA	NA	TRBJ2-3	TRBV24-1	CATGKRDTQYF	TGTGCCACCGGGAAAAGAGATACGCAGTATTTT
NA	many	TRBJ1-1	TRBV14	CASSQGYTEAFF	TGTGCCAGCAGCCAGGGTTACACTGAAGCTTTCTTT
TRBD2	many	TRBJ2-2	TRBV11-2	CASSRTSGRGTGELFF	TGTGCCAGCAGCCGGACTAGCGGGAGGGGCACCGGGGAGCTGTTTTTT
TRBD2	many	TRBJ2-5	TRBV20-1	CSARRLAGPETQYF	TGCAGTGCACGGAGACTAGCGGGCCCAGAGACCCAGTACTTC
NA	many	TRBJ2-5	TRBV10-3	CAISEGQNQETQYF	TGTGCCATCAGTGAGGGACAAAACCAAGAGACCCAGTACTTC
NA	few	TRBJ2-1	TRBV23-1	CASRTQVSQQGTEQFF	TGCGCCAGCCGGACTCAGGTATCGCAGCAGGGCACTGAGCAGTTCTTC
TRBD2	many	TRBJ2-1	TRBV6-5	CASSYSWGAAGRFNEQFF	TGTGCCAGCAGTTACTCGTGGGGTGCAGCGGGAAGGTTCAATGAGCAGTTCTTC
NA	many	TRBJ2-7	TRBV27	CASSLTGFHEQYF	TGTGCCAGCAGTTTGACGGGGTTCCACGAGCAGTACTTC
TRBD1	many	TRBJ2-7	TRBV20-1	CSANFGTADYEQYF	TGCAGTGCCAATTTCGGGACAGCCGACTACGAGCAGTACTTC
TRBD1	many	TRBJ2-1	TRBV7-2	CASSFGQGALDEQFF	TGTGCCAGCAGCTTCGGACAGGGCGCGCTGGATGAGCAGTTCTTC
NA	many	TRBJ1-1	TRBV5-6	CASRDDRENTEAFF	TGTGCCAGCAGGGATGACAGAGAGAACACTGAAGCTTTCTTT
NA	NA	TRBJ1-2	TRBV30	CAWMTRGRNYGYTF	TGTGCCTGGATGACCCGGGGCAGGAACTATGGCTACACCTTC
NA	many	TRBJ2-7	TRBV27	CASSFSFKRVPYEQYF	TGTGCCAGCAGTTTCTCCTTTAAGCGGGTCCCCTACGAGCAGTACTTC
TRBD2	many	TRBJ2-1	TRBV19	CASSIALAGGVYNEQFF	TGTGCCAGTAGTATAGCTCTAGCGGGAGGTGTCTACAATGAGCAGTTCTTC
TRBD2	many	TRBJ2-3	TRBV6-1	CAARGGSTDTQYF	TGTGCCGCTCGCGGGGGTAGCACAGATACGCAGTATTTT
NA	many	TRBJ2-5	TRBV5-4	CASSLLGHQETQYF	TGTGCCAGCTCTCTACTGGGTCACCAAGAGACCCAGTACTTC
NA	many	TRBJ2-1	TRBV20-1	CSASTGSSYNEQFF	TGCAGTGCTAGTACCGGGAGCTCCTACAATGAGCAGTTCTTC
NA	many	TRBJ2-3	TRBV27	CASSFGTGTDTQYF	TGTGCCAGCAGTTTCGGGACCGGCACAGATACGCAGTATTTT
NA	NA	TRBJ2-5	TRBV7-6	CASSFSPFQETQYF	TGTGCCAGCAGCTTTAGCCCTTTCCAAGAGACCCAGTACTTC
NA	many	TRBJ2-1	TRBV5-6	CASSLGGGMGNEQFF	TGTGCCAGCAGCTTGGGTGGGGGAATGGGGAATGAGCAGTTCTTC
NA	NA	TRBJ2-5	TRBV3-1	CASSQSGVQETQYF	TGTGCCAGCAGCCAAAGCGGAGTACAAGAGACCCAGTACTTC
NA	many	TRBJ2-6	TRBV6-1	CASSEAPASVPGANVLTF	TGTGCCAGCAGTGAAGCCCCAGCTTCTGTCCCTGGGGCCAACGTCCTGACTTTC
NA	many	TRBJ2-6	TRBV5-1	CASSFETSGANVLTF	TGCGCCAGCAGCTTCGAGACCTCTGGGGCCAACGTCCTGACTTTC
NA	many	TRBJ1-5	TRBV12-3/TRBV12-4	CASSLKAGYNQPQHF	TGTGCCAGCAGTTTGAAAGCGGGGTACAATCAGCCCCAGCATTTT
NA	few	TRBJ1-4	TRBV3-1	CASSQEIGTPEKLFF	TGTGCCAGCAGCCAGGAGATCGGGACGCCAGAAAAACTGTTTTTT
NA	many	TRBJ2-7	TRBV6-5	CASTGDEQYF	TGTGCCAGCACGGGGGACGAGCAGTACTTC
NA	many	TRBJ2-5	TRBV7-7	CASSSEYQETQYF	TGTGCCAGCAGCTCGGAGTATCAAGAGACCCAGTACTTC